The rows below give T cell receptor beta chains drawn from one sample of a study of control samples from healthy donors and cancer patients. The table came from immunoSEQ multiplex PCR; TCRdb's copy has only in-frame clones and leaves some out. This table holds under 30,000 clones, almost 85% found once. Material for sequencing was PBMCs. These receptors were taken from a woman between 55 and 75 years old with head and neck cancer. Each CDR3 is given with its conserved first and last residue. D genes are given only for firm matches. Some rows have no size entry. The others give once, few or many, or a class for an expanded clone.

cdr3_nt: TGTGCCAGCAGCTTAGCGCTCGGCGGCTACTCTGGAAACACCATATATTTT
cdr3_aa: CASSLALGGYSGNTIYF
v_call: TRBV7-8
clone_size: .
d_call: .
j_call: TRBJ1-3

cdr3_nt: TGTGCCAGCAGCTTAGAGCCAGGAACGAACACTGAAGCTTTCTTT
cdr3_aa: CASSLEPGTNTEAFF
v_call: TRBV11-2
clone_size: few
d_call: .
j_call: TRBJ1-1

cdr3_nt: TGTGCCAGCAGCCAATTTGGGTCGTCGGCGGGAGAAACGGAGACCCAGTACTTC
cdr3_aa: CASSQFGSSAGETETQYF
v_call: TRBV4-2
clone_size: .
d_call: TRBD2
j_call: TRBJ2-5

cdr3_nt: TGCAGTGCCCCCCTCAGAGAGACCCAGTACTTC
cdr3_aa: CSAPLRETQYF
v_call: TRBV20-1
clone_size: .
d_call: .
j_call: TRBJ2-5

cdr3_nt: TGTGCCAGCAGTCAAGGGGGCCAGGGTACTGATCCCCAGCATTTT
cdr3_aa: CASSQGGQGTDPQHF
v_call: TRBV2
clone_size: .
d_call: TRBD1
j_call: TRBJ1-5

cdr3_nt: TGTGCCAGCAGCACCAGAGACAGGGACGACTATGGCTACACCTTC
cdr3_aa: CASSTRDRDDYGYTF
v_call: TRBV11-3
clone_size: .
d_call: TRBD1
j_call: TRBJ1-2

cdr3_nt: TGTGCCAGCAGCTTGGTTCCTGGGACAGGGTACTCCTACGAGCAGTACTTC
cdr3_aa: CASSLVPGTGYSYEQYF
v_call: TRBV5-8
clone_size: .
d_call: TRBD1
j_call: TRBJ2-7

cdr3_nt: TGTGCCAGTTCACCCCAGGCGGGAGAGGATACGCAGTATTTT
cdr3_aa: CASSPQAGEDTQYF
v_call: TRBV18
clone_size: .
d_call: TRBD2
j_call: TRBJ2-3

cdr3_nt: TGTGCCAGCAGCGAGGACGGATACTATGGCTACACCTTC
cdr3_aa: CASSEDGYYGYTF
v_call: TRBV7-2
clone_size: .
d_call: .
j_call: TRBJ1-2

cdr3_nt: TGTGCCAGCACCACTAGGGGGCGGACTGAAGCTTTCTTT
cdr3_aa: CASTTRGRTEAFF
v_call: TRBV12-3/TRBV12-4
clone_size: .
d_call: TRBD1
j_call: TRBJ1-1

cdr3_nt: TGTGCCAGCAGTCGTATTAATTCACCCCTCCACTTT
cdr3_aa: CASSRINSPLHF
v_call: TRBV6-6
clone_size: .
d_call: .
j_call: TRBJ1-6

cdr3_nt: TGTGCCAGCAGCTTAGGTAGGGCTAGCGGGATTTACCACGAGCAGTACTTC
cdr3_aa: CASSLGRASGIYHEQYF
v_call: TRBV11-2
clone_size: .
d_call: TRBD2
j_call: TRBJ2-7

cdr3_nt: TGTGCCAGCAGCCAGGGACTAGCGGGGGGCAGCACAGATACGCAGTATTTT
cdr3_aa: CASSQGLAGGSTDTQYF
v_call: TRBV7-2
clone_size: .
d_call: TRBD2
j_call: TRBJ2-3

cdr3_nt: TGTGCCAGCAAGAGGGACTCTTACAATGAGCAGTTCTTC
cdr3_aa: CASKRDSYNEQFF
v_call: TRBV6-5
clone_size: .
d_call: .
j_call: TRBJ2-1

cdr3_nt: TGTGCCAGCAGCTTGGGGGGGGACACTGAAGCTTTCTTT
cdr3_aa: CASSLGGDTEAFF
v_call: TRBV11-2
clone_size: .
d_call: .
j_call: TRBJ1-1

cdr3_nt: TGTGCCAGCTCTCAAGGGGGGAAAAACACTGAAGCTTTCTTT
cdr3_aa: CASSQGGKNTEAFF
v_call: TRBV18
clone_size: .
d_call: .
j_call: TRBJ1-1

cdr3_nt: TGTGCCAGCAGCTTGGCCGGGACAGGAGGCTACGAGCAGTACTTC
cdr3_aa: CASSLAGTGGYEQYF
v_call: TRBV5-4
clone_size: .
d_call: TRBD1
j_call: TRBJ2-7

cdr3_nt: TGTGCCAGCTCACCTCTGGCCAGGGGGGCTCAGCCCCAGCATTTT
cdr3_aa: CASSPLARGAQPQHF
v_call: TRBV18
clone_size: .
d_call: TRBD1
j_call: TRBJ1-5

cdr3_nt: TGCGCCAGCAGCTATGGGACACAGGGAGCGAGGGAGACCCAGTACTTC
cdr3_aa: CASSYGTQGARETQYF
v_call: TRBV5-1
clone_size: .
d_call: .
j_call: TRBJ2-5

cdr3_nt: TGCGCCAGCAGCCAAGATCAAATCGGGAGGGGAACCGGGGAGCTGTTTTTT
cdr3_aa: CASSQDQIGRGTGELFF
v_call: TRBV4-3
clone_size: .
d_call: TRBD2
j_call: TRBJ2-2

cdr3_nt: TGTGCCAGCAGCTTCCGACCGACCGTAAATTCACCCCTCCACTTT
cdr3_aa: CASSFRPTVNSPLHF
v_call: TRBV11-1
clone_size: .
d_call: .
j_call: TRBJ1-6

cdr3_nt: TGTGCCAGTTCGAATCCGAACACCGGGGAGCTGTTTTTT
cdr3_aa: CASSNPNTGELFF
v_call: TRBV19
clone_size: once
d_call: .
j_call: TRBJ2-2

cdr3_nt: TGTGCCAGCAGCCCCCGGACAGGGCGGATCGAGCAGTACTTC
cdr3_aa: CASSPRTGRIEQYF
v_call: TRBV7-8
clone_size: .
d_call: TRBD1
j_call: TRBJ2-7

cdr3_nt: TGTGCCAGCAGCTTAGCGGTGTACTATGGCTACACCTTC
cdr3_aa: CASSLAVYYGYTF
v_call: TRBV7-2
clone_size: .
d_call: .
j_call: TRBJ1-2

cdr3_nt: TGTGCCAGCAAAGGGCAGGAATCGTATAATTCACCCCTCCACTTT
cdr3_aa: CASKGQESYNSPLHF
v_call: TRBV6-6
clone_size: .
d_call: .
j_call: TRBJ1-6

cdr3_nt: TGTGCCAGCAGTCCGCCGGGACAGAACACCGGGGAGCTGTTTTTT
cdr3_aa: CASSPPGQNTGELFF
v_call: TRBV28
clone_size: .
d_call: .
j_call: TRBJ2-2

cdr3_nt: TGCGCCAGCAGCCCGGGGGGGGGCGCAACCATTTACGAGCAGTACTTC
cdr3_aa: CASSPGGGATIYEQYF
v_call: TRBV5-1
clone_size: .
d_call: TRBD2
j_call: TRBJ2-7

cdr3_nt: TGTGCCAGCAGCCAAGTGGTTGCAGACCAAGAGACCCAGTACTTC
cdr3_aa: CASSQVVADQETQYF
v_call: TRBV4-2
clone_size: .
d_call: .
j_call: TRBJ2-5

cdr3_nt: TGCGCCAGCAGCTTGGCCAGGGGGTCGGGCGAGCAGTACTTC
cdr3_aa: CASSLARGSGEQYF
v_call: TRBV5-1
clone_size: .
d_call: TRBD1
j_call: TRBJ2-7

cdr3_nt: TGTGCCAGCAGCCCTGTAGCGGGAGGGCGGAATGAGCAGTTCTTC
cdr3_aa: CASSPVAGGRNEQFF
v_call: TRBV5-8
clone_size: .
d_call: TRBD2
j_call: TRBJ2-1

cdr3_nt: TGTGCCAGCAGTACCCCGGGACAGGGGGCTCTTGGCTACACCTTC
cdr3_aa: CASSTPGQGALGYTF
v_call: TRBV6-5
clone_size: .
d_call: TRBD1
j_call: TRBJ1-2

cdr3_nt: TGTGCCAGCAGCCAAACCGGGACCCTCACCGGGGAGCTGTTTTTT
cdr3_aa: CASSQTGTLTGELFF
v_call: TRBV7-2
clone_size: .
d_call: .
j_call: TRBJ2-2

cdr3_nt: TGTGCCAGCAGCCCAACTACTGCCTATGGCTACACCTTC
cdr3_aa: CASSPTTAYGYTF
v_call: TRBV6-5
clone_size: .
d_call: .
j_call: TRBJ1-2

cdr3_nt: TGTGCCAGCAGCCCACGGGGGTTGCAGTATTTT
cdr3_aa: CASSPRGLQYF
v_call: TRBV21-1
clone_size: .
d_call: .
j_call: TRBJ2-3

cdr3_nt: TGTGCCAGCAGCTCCCTCGGACAGGGTGCAACAGATACGCAGTATTTT
cdr3_aa: CASSSLGQGATDTQYF
v_call: TRBV5-6
clone_size: .
d_call: TRBD1
j_call: TRBJ2-3

cdr3_nt: TGTGCCAGCAGTTTAACCCCTCTCTACGAGCAGTACTTC
cdr3_aa: CASSLTPLYEQYF
v_call: TRBV27
clone_size: .
d_call: .
j_call: TRBJ2-7

cdr3_nt: TGTGCCAGCAGTTACTCAGGGGCGGGCACTGAAGCTTTCTTT
cdr3_aa: CASSYSGAGTEAFF
v_call: TRBV6-5
clone_size: few
d_call: .
j_call: TRBJ1-1

cdr3_nt: TGTGCCAGCAGTGCCCTTAGGGGTGAGCAGTTCTTC
cdr3_aa: CASSALRGEQFF
v_call: TRBV12-3/TRBV12-4
clone_size: .
d_call: .
j_call: TRBJ2-1

cdr3_nt: TGTGCCAGCAGCTTGGTGTCGGGGGGTGGCGAGCAGTACTTC
cdr3_aa: CASSLVSGGGEQYF
v_call: TRBV5-6
clone_size: .
d_call: TRBD2
j_call: TRBJ2-7

cdr3_nt: TGTGCCAGCAGCTTGGGGCAGTGGCCAAGGTTCGTGGACTTC
cdr3_aa: CASSLGQWPRFVDF
v_call: TRBV5-6
clone_size: .
d_call: .
j_call: TRBJ2-7

cdr3_nt: TGTGCCAGCAACCAAGGGAACACTGAAGCTTTCTTT
cdr3_aa: CASNQGNTEAFF
v_call: TRBV2
clone_size: .
d_call: .
j_call: TRBJ1-1

cdr3_nt: TGCGCCAGCAGCTTAGAGATAAGGGGGAATTCACCCCTCCACTTT
cdr3_aa: CASSLEIRGNSPLHF
v_call: TRBV5-1
clone_size: .
d_call: .
j_call: TRBJ1-6

cdr3_nt: TGCGCCAGCAGCCAAGATCGGCAGGATTGGCGGGAGCAGTACTTC
cdr3_aa: CASSQDRQDWREQYF
v_call: TRBV4-3
clone_size: .
d_call: .
j_call: TRBJ2-7

cdr3_nt: TGTGCCACCTCCGCAGGGCAAAGTACTGAAGCTTTCTTT
cdr3_aa: CATSAGQSTEAFF
v_call: TRBV2
clone_size: .
d_call: .
j_call: TRBJ1-1

cdr3_nt: TGTGCCAGCAGCTTAGGACAGGGCAGCACTGAAGCTTTCTTT
cdr3_aa: CASSLGQGSTEAFF
v_call: TRBV11-2
clone_size: .
d_call: TRBD1
j_call: TRBJ1-1

cdr3_nt: TGTGCCAGCAGCTTAACAGGGGCCGGGACTGAAGCTTTCTTT
cdr3_aa: CASSLTGAGTEAFF
v_call: TRBV7-3
clone_size: few
d_call: .
j_call: TRBJ1-1

cdr3_nt: TGTGCCAGCACTCTGGGAGTTAGCGGGGAGCTGTTTTTT
cdr3_aa: CASTLGVSGELFF
v_call: TRBV6-6
clone_size: .
d_call: .
j_call: TRBJ2-2

cdr3_nt: TGTGCCAGCATCCCCGGCCAGGGGCTAAAGCCCCAGCATTTT
cdr3_aa: CASIPGQGLKPQHF
v_call: TRBV6-6
clone_size: .
d_call: .
j_call: TRBJ1-5

cdr3_nt: TGTGCCAGCAGCAGTCCCGGCACTGAAGCTTTCTTT
cdr3_aa: CASSSPGTEAFF
v_call: TRBV5-4
clone_size: .
d_call: .
j_call: TRBJ1-1

cdr3_nt: TGTGCCAGCAGTCGCGGGGGATCCTACGAGCAGTACTTC
cdr3_aa: CASSRGGSYEQYF
v_call: TRBV6-2/TRBV6-3
clone_size: .
d_call: TRBD2
j_call: TRBJ2-7

cdr3_nt: TGTGCCAGCAGCTTAGACTCTTTCTACGAGCAGTACTTC
cdr3_aa: CASSLDSFYEQYF
v_call: TRBV13
clone_size: .
d_call: .
j_call: TRBJ2-7

cdr3_nt: TGTGCCAGCAGCCAAGGGACAAGACGTGAAGCTTTCTTT
cdr3_aa: CASSQGTRREAFF
v_call: TRBV7-6
clone_size: .
d_call: .
j_call: TRBJ1-1

cdr3_nt: TGTGCCAGCTCTTGGCAGGGGGGATACAATGAGCAGTTCTTC
cdr3_aa: CASSWQGGYNEQFF
v_call: TRBV18
clone_size: .
d_call: .
j_call: TRBJ2-1

cdr3_nt: TGTGCCAGCAGCCAAGATACTAGCGGATTTCACCGGGGAGCTGTTTTT
cdr3_aa: CASSQDTSGFHRGAVF
v_call: TRBV3-1/TRBV3-2
clone_size: once
d_call: TRBD2
j_call: TRBJ2-2

cdr3_nt: TGTGCCAGCAGCCAACTAGCGGGAGGGCTAGGTACGCAGTATTTT
cdr3_aa: CASSQLAGGLGTQYF
v_call: TRBV6-2/TRBV6-3
clone_size: few
d_call: TRBD2
j_call: TRBJ2-3